What follows are 16 T cell receptor beta chains derived from one specimen sequenced in a study of blood T cell repertoires in COVID-19. The table came from immunoSEQ multiplex PCR; TCRdb's copy has only in-frame clones and leaves some out. The data show some 200,000 clones, with 80% to 90% seen just once and about 8.1% held by the top ten. Sequenced sample: PBMCs or T cells enriched from blood (not recorded which). Receptors originate from a woman between 18 and 30 years old who had recovered from COVID-19.

This sequence joins TRBV24-1 and TRBJ2-2; TRBD2 aligns across 8 bases. The trim removed 3 bases at V and 5 bases at J, leaving 10 bases unmatched. The CDR3 length is 17 residues. Germline V CDR1 and CDR2: KGHDR, SFDVKD. The chain's CDR3 is CATSDPSERGPTGELFF. In DNA, the CDR3 is TGTGCCACCAGTGATCCCTCCGAGCGGGGGCCTACCGGGGAGCTGTTTTTT.

The chain is built from TRBV5-1 and TRBJ2-1, with D tentatively TRBD1 (7 bases). The V end was cut by 4 bases, the J end by 3 bases, with 14 bases between. Germline V lookup: CDR1 SGHRS, CDR2 YFSETQ. This CDR3 comprises 15 residues. CDR3 region: CASSAAGQSYNEQFF. The DNA of the CDR3 is TGCGCCAGCAGCGCGGCGGGACAGAGCTACAATGAGCAGTTCTTC.

This chain joins TRBV6-2 or TRBV6-3 and TRBJ1-4; 7 bases align to TRBD1. The germline gives CDR1 MNHEY, CDR2 SVGEGT. The length of the CDR3 is 15 residues. J gave up 3 bases and V 6 bases, and 7 bases lay outside the gene matches. The CDR3 DNA reads as TGTGCCAGCAGCCTAACAGGGGTGGCTAATGAAAAACTGTTTTTT. Protein: CASSLTGVANEKLFF.

The chain's CDR3 is CASSFIATNSPLHF. The CDR3 nucleotides read TGTGCCAGCAGTTTTATCGCCACAAATTCACCCCTCCACTTT. This sequence joins TRBV28 and TRBJ1-6; no firm D call. CDR1 MDHEN and CDR2 SYDVKM come from the germline V gene. V was pared by 3 bases and J by 7 bases, with 10 bases between. This CDR3 region has 14 residues.

The chain is built from TRBV6-5 and TRBJ1-6, with D unclear. Per germline, CDR1 MNHEY and CDR2 SVGAGI. V gave up 0 bases and J gave up 7 bases, with 7 bases separating them. The CDR3 extends over 14 amino acids. The CDR3, as DNA: TGTGCCAGCAGTTACTCGCCGGAGAATTCACCCCTCCACTTT. Its protein is CASSYSPENSPLHF.

CDR3 nucleotide sequence: TGTGCCACCAGTGCAGCCCCTGGGGGGTTAAGGTATGGTGAGCAGTTCTTC. Translated, it gives CATSAAPGGLRYGEQFF. This sequence joins TRBV24-1 and TRBJ2-1; possible D gene TRBD2, 6 bases. CDR1 is KGHDR, CDR2 SFDVKD, per germline. V was clipped by 5 bases and J by 9 bases, with 25 bases between them. This CDR3 comprises 17 residues.

This rearrangement joins TRBV5-1 to TRBJ2-1, with 9 bases fitting TRBD2. V shed 4 bases and J 9 bases; nucleotides not matched to a gene: 11. Germline V gene lookup returns CDR1 SGHRS and CDR2 YFSETQ. This CDR3 is 15 amino acids long. The CDR3 nucleotides are TGCGCCAGCAGCGCTGAGCGGGGGGCGGGTGCTGAGCAGTTCTTC. Amino acid sequence: CASSAERGAGAEQFF.

V gene TRBV19 combines with J gene TRBJ1-5; 10 bases line up with TRBD1. The CDR3 contains 15 residues. CDR1 and CDR2 from the germline V gene are LNHDA and SQIVND (reference sequence). J was trimmed by 2 bases and V by 6 bases; bases with no gene match: 4. The CDR3 loop reads CASRSGTGGNQPQHF. CDR3 bases: TGTGCCAGTAGGTCCGGGACAGGGGGCAATCAGCCCCAGCATTTT.

The rearrangement uses TRBV27 and TRBJ1-2; 7 nucleotides line up with TRBD1. CDR3 length: 12 amino acids. V gave up 8 bases and J gave up 7 bases; unmatched junction bases: 7. Germline assignment: CDR1 MNHEY and CDR2 SMNVEV (reference sequence). The CDR3 DNA sequence: TGTGCCAGCGGTGACAGGGTAACTGGCTACACCTTC. This translates into CASGDRVTGYTF.

This clone has a handful of counts. The chain links TRBV19 to TRBJ2-7, with TRBD1 identical over 7 bases. With V trimmed by 1 base and J by 2 bases, 8 bases remained unmatched. CDR1 and CDR2 (germline): LNHDA, SQIVND (reference sequence). This CDR3 contains 16 residues. The CDR3 loop is CASSIVATGYPYEQYF. The CDR3 nucleotides read TGTGCCAGTAGTATAGTTGCGACAGGGTACCCCTACGAGCAGTACTTC.

This chain connects TRBV5-1 to TRBJ2-3; possibly TRBD1 for D (5 bases). This CDR3 is built from 14 residues. Trimming left V 7 bases short and J 0 bases short, with 12 bases between. Germline V lookup: CDR1 SGHRS, CDR2 YFSETQ. The CDR3 bases are TGCGCCAGCGGCCCAGACAGAAGCACAGATACGCAGTATTTT. Translated, it gives CASGPDRSTDTQYF.

The V call is TRBV7-9, the J call TRBJ1-6; D possibly corresponds to TRBD1 (5 bases). Germline V gene lookup returns CDR1 SEHNR and CDR2 FQNEAQ (reference sequence). V dropped 2 bases and J dropped 4 bases, with 12 bases sitting between them. The CDR3 consists of 16 residues. The DNA of the CDR3 is TGTGCCAGCAGCTTAAGTCTGGGGCAGTATAATTCACCCCTCCACTTT. It yields the protein CASSLSLGQYNSPLHF.

The chain has TRBV7-3 and TRBJ2-1; 10 bases align to TRBD2. V was clipped by 5 bases and J by 9 bases; unmatched bases: 19. Germline-derived CDR1 and CDR2 are SGHTA and FQGTGA. The CDR3 contains 18 residues. The CDR3 DNA reads as TGTGCCAGCAGCCCCCAGAGCGGCCTAGCGGGGGCCCATAGTGAGCAGTTCTTC. Translation: CASSPQSGLAGAHSEQFF. Together with reference TRBV7-3 and TRBJ2-1, the CDR3 gives the full variable domain: GAGVSQTPSNKVTEKGKYVELRCDPISGHTALYWYRQSLGQGPEFLIYFQGTGAADDSGLPNDRFFAVRPEGSVSTLKIQRTERGDSAVYLCASSPQSGLAGAHSEQFFGPGTRLTVL.

This clone was seen a handful of times. CDR3 sequence reads: CASSLLGLAGGPLEQFF. As DNA, the CDR3 is TGTGCCAGCAGTTTATTAGGGCTAGCGGGGGGGCCGCTTGAGCAGTTCTTC. The gene calls are TRBV28 and TRBJ2-1; 12 nucleotides agree with TRBD2. J gave up 9 bases and V 1 base, and 10 bases lay outside the gene matches. The CDR3 is 17 residues long. The germline V gene has CDR1 MDHEN and CDR2 SYDVKM.

The chain couples TRBV5-1 to TRBJ1-1; 7 nucleotides line up with TRBD1. This CDR3 is built from 17 residues. Looked up from germline, CDR1 is SGHRS and CDR2 is YFSETQ. The ends lost 1 base at V and 0 bases at J; junction bases unmatched: 9. As DNA, the CDR3 is TGCGCCAGCAGCTTGCCGGTTACAGGGGCCCTGAACACTGAAGCTTTCTTT. Translating it yields CASSLPVTGALNTEAFF.

This chain uses TRBV30 with TRBJ1-2; D unresolved. There are 13 residues in the CDR3. V was cut by 0 bases and J by 8 bases, with 13 bases left in between. Germline CDR1 GTSNPN, CDR2 SVGIG (reference sequence). For the CDR3, the DNA is TGTGCCTGGAGTGTGCGGGTAATCTCCGGCTACACCTTC. The encoded protein is CAWSVRVISGYTF.